The 29 T cell receptor beta chains listed next were all sequenced from one sample in a study of cytomegalovirus exposure and HLA in healthy donors. 60 Vbeta and 13 Jbeta primers were used in PCR. Produced via immunoSEQ multiplex PCR; TCRdb's table is partial and in-frame only. The top ten hold around 3% of the sample, which has around 150,000 clones, about 74% seen once. Material: PBMCs. These receptors were collected from a male donor in good health and CMV-seronegative.

The V and J genes are TRBV1 and TRBJ2-1; TRBD2 was called by the table and not checked on the DNA. TRBV1 is described as a pseudogene. The CDR3 length is 18 residues. CDR3 in amino acids: CTSSLTPFGGATYNEQFF. CDR3 DNA sequence: TGCACCAGCAGCCTGACTCCCTTCGGGGGGGCAACCTACAATGAGCAGTTCTTC.

The chain employs TRBV18 and TRBJ1-1, with a possible D match to TRBD1 (5 bases). Trimming removed 2 bases at V and 7 bases at J, with 11 bases between. CDR1 is KGHSH, CDR2 LQKENI, per germline. The CDR3 spans 13 residues. The CDR3 sequence is CASSPTTDIEAFF. The CDR3 bases are TGTGCCAGCTCACCAACGACAGATATTGAAGCTTTCTTT.

This clone was observed a single time. V and J are TRBV5-1 and TRBJ2-2, with TRBD1 as a possible D gene (6 bases). The germline V and J ends were trimmed by 6 bases and 2 bases, with 14 bases remaining between them. The CDR3 has 15 amino acids. CDR1 and CDR2 (germline): SGHRS, YFSETQ. CDR3 sequence (DNA): TGCGCCAGCACCGCTCTGGGACAAAACACCGGGGAGCTGTTTTTT. It encodes CASTALGQNTGELFF.

The chain couples TRBV4-2 to TRBJ2-2; 13 bases agree with TRBD2. The germline gives CDR1 LGHNA, CDR2 YNFKEQ. V lost 1 base to trimming and J lost 2 bases; unmatched junction nucleotides: 7. The CDR3 extends over 19 amino acids. CDR3 loop: CASSQAPTSGGANTGELFF. The CDR3 region has the DNA TGTGCCAGCAGCCAAGCCCCCACTAGCGGGGGGGCCAACACCGGGGAGCTGTTTTTT.

The rearrangement links TRBV9 to TRBJ2-1; tentative D call: TRBD1 (6 bases). V was trimmed by 0 bases and J by 8 bases, leaving 15 bases between them. The CDR3 runs 15 residues. CDR1 and CDR2 (germline): SGDLS, YYNGEE. CDR3 coding DNA: TGTGCCAGCAGCGTAGGTCAGGGGCGCGGCGATGAGCAGTTCTTC. It yields the protein CASSVGQGRGDEQFF.

The J gene is TRBJ1-1, the V gene TRBV7-9; a weak D match, TRBD1 (6 bases). The V gene lost 5 bases and the J gene lost 1 base, with 20 bases spanning the gap. Germline CDR1 reads SEHNR; CDR2 reads FQNEAQ (reference sequence). This CDR3 comprises 17 residues. The CDR3 sequence: CASSLRTGQPKNTEAFF. As DNA, the CDR3 is TGTGCCAGCAGCCTGAGAACGGGACAACCTAAGAACACTGAAGCTTTCTTT. Full variable domain (remainder filled in from reference TRBV7-9 and TRBJ1-1): DTGVSQNPRHKITKRGQNVTFRCDPISEHNRLYWYRQTLGQGPEFLTYFQNEAQLEKSRLLSDRFSAERPKGSFSTLEIQRTEQGDSAMYLCASSLRTGQPKNTEAFFGQGTRLTVV.

This rearrangement joins TRBV25-1 to TRBJ1-1; D is unclear. V was trimmed by 7 bases and J by 1 base, leaving 19 bases between them. The CDR3 contains 16 residues. The germline CDR1 and CDR2 sequences are MGHDK and SYGVNS. CDR3 sequence reads: CASTPWSGGRNTEAFF. The CDR3 DNA follows: TGTGCCAGCACGCCGTGGTCGGGAGGGAGGAACACTGAAGCTTTCTTT.

Here the CDR3 DNA reads TGTGCCAGCAGTTACCGGTATTCGGGAGGCCAAGAGACCCAGTACTTC. Residues: CASSYRYSGGQETQYF. V and J are TRBV6-6 and TRBJ2-5; 7 bases align to TRBD2. The CDR3 has 16 residues. Looked up from germline, CDR1 is MNHNY and CDR2 is SVGAGI (reference sequence). After removal of 2 bases from V and 1 base from J, the junction contained 7 bases not matched to a gene.

The chain uses TRBV27 and TRBJ2-4, with D possibly being TRBD2 (6 bases). CDR1 MNHEY and CDR2 SMNVEV come from the germline V gene (reference sequence). V lost 3 bases and J 0 bases, leaving 6 bases between the germline ends. This CDR3 has 14 residues. This chain's CDR3 is CASSLGGAKNIQYF. CDR3 in DNA: TGTGCCAGCAGTTTGGGGGGAGCCAAAAACATTCAGTACTTC.

This chain joins TRBV5-1 and TRBJ2-1, with D perhaps matching TRBD2 (5 bases). CDR3 length equals 16 residues. Germline CDR1 and CDR2: SGHRS and YFSETQ. Trimming stripped 6 bases from V and 0 bases from J, with 16 bases between. CDR3: CASKKTGSGSYNEQFF. CDR3 in DNA: TGCGCCAGCAAAAAGACGGGGTCTGGCTCCTACAATGAGCAGTTCTTC.

The V gene is TRBV19, the J gene TRBJ1-2; D is undetermined. The germline CDR1 and CDR2 sequences are LNHDA and SQIVND (reference sequence). This CDR3 has 13 amino acids. Between the trimmed V and J ends, which lost 6 bases and 4 bases, there was a span of 12 bases. The CDR3 bases are TGTGCCAGTAGCCCGACGGGAACCTATGGCTACACCTTC. Protein product: CASSPTGTYGYTF. The entire variable domain, with the rest obtained from reference TRBV19 and TRBJ1-2, is as follows: DGGITQSPKYLFRKEGQNVTLSCEQNLNHDAMYWYRQDPGQGLRLIYYSQIVNDFQKGDIAEGYSVSREKKESFPLTVTSAQKNPTAFYLCASSPTGTYGYTFGSGTRLTVV.

Notes on this clone: The sample has other DNA sequences that encode this CDR3 too. V is TRBV30 and J is TRBJ1-2; tentative D call: TRBD1 (5 bases). The ends were cut back, 4 bases at V and 5 bases at J, with 11 bases in the middle. Germline values: CDR1 GTSNPN, CDR2 SVGIG (reference sequence). The CDR3 totals 12 residues. CDR3 loop: CAWNRGRYGYTF. The CDR3 region has the DNA TGTGCCTGGAACCGGGGGAGGTATGGCTACACCTTC. The full variable domain, its missing parts supplied by reference TRBV30 and TRBJ1-2, is SQTIHQWPATLVQPVGSPLSLECTVEGTSNPNLYWYRQAAGRGLQLLFYSVGIGQISSEVPQNLSASRPQDRQFILSSKKLLLSDSGFYLCAWNRGRYGYTFGSGTRLTVV.

The chain has TRBV7-8 and TRBJ2-3, with D possibly being TRBD2 (5 bases). This CDR3 spans 12 amino acids. Trimming stripped 1 base from V and 14 bases from J, with 13 bases between. Germline values: CDR1 SGHVS, CDR2 FQNEAQ. The CDR3 spells CASSLGEGIRYF. CDR3 nucleotide sequence: TGTGCCAGCAGCTTAGGTGAGGGCATCAGGTATTTT.

The chain links TRBV10-1 to TRBJ1-4; D gene uncertain. Germline lookup yields CDR1 WNHNN and CDR2 SYGVQD (reference sequence). The CDR3 consists of 12 residues. V shed 10 bases and J shed 5 bases, with 11 bases lying between them. The chain's CDR3 is CATGPRNEKLFF. CDR3 sequence (DNA): TGCGCCACTGGGCCCCGGAATGAAAAACTGTTTTTT.

V usage is TRBV30 and J usage is TRBJ1-3; 10 bases align to TRBD1. The CDR3 runs to 14 residues. The trim removed 2 bases at V and 3 bases at J, leaving 1 base unmatched. Germline CDR1 reads GTSNPN; CDR2 reads SVGIG (reference sequence). The CDR3 loop reads CAWSRDRGGNTIYF. Here the CDR3 DNA reads TGTGCCTGGAGTAGGGACAGGGGTGGAAACACCATATATTTT.

This sequence joins TRBV29-1 and TRBJ1-2; the D is unclear. The V gene lost 0 bases and the J gene lost 7 bases, with 9 bases spanning the gap. The germline V gene encodes CDR1 SQVTM and CDR2 ANQGSEA. CDR3 length equals 12 residues. The CDR3, as DNA: TGCAGCGTTGAAGATCATCGCGGTGGCTACACCTTC. Encoded protein: CSVEDHRGGYTF. The full variable domain, rest sourced from reference TRBV29-1 and TRBJ1-2, is SAVISQKPSRDICQRGTSLTIQCQVDSQVTMMFWYRQQPGQSLTLIATANQGSEATYESGFVIDKFPISRPNLTFSTLTVSNMSPEDSSIYLCSVEDHRGGYTFGSGTRLTVV.

This clone has just a few counts. This chain links TRBV7-2 with TRBJ2-1; TRBD2 matches 7 bases. The CDR3 is 16 residues long. V trimming: 5 bases; J trimming: 0 bases; junction bases outside the gene matches: 7. The germline gives CDR1 SGHTA, CDR2 FQGNSA. The CDR3 DNA is TGTGCCAGCAGCAAAGGGAGGGTTAGCTCCTACAATGAGCAGTTCTTC. The encoded protein is CASSKGRVSSYNEQFF.

This clone was picked up a small number of times. The chain links TRBV4-1 to TRBJ1-2, with D unclear. The CDR3 is 16 amino acids. CDR1 is MGHRA and CDR2 is YSYEKL in the germline V gene. With 1 base removed from V and 2 bases from J, the gap between germline ends came to 14 bases. CDR3 residues: CASSQGENSGNYGYTF. The CDR3 bases are TGCGCCAGCAGCCAAGGTGAGAACAGTGGGAACTATGGCTACACCTTC.

The rearrangement uses TRBV15 and TRBJ2-3, with 13 positions matching TRBD2. This CDR3 region has 17 residues. Germline-derived CDR1 and CDR2 are LNHNV and YYDKDF (reference sequence). V was pared by 0 bases and J by 5 bases, with 5 bases of the junction left unmatched. The DNA of the CDR3 is TGTGCCACCAGCAGAGAAGGGACTAGCGGGGAGGAAGATACGCAGTATTTT. Translated, it gives CATSREGTSGEEDTQYF.

A few counts support this clone. The chain has TRBV6-1 and TRBJ2-2, with TRBD2 matching 9 bases. The germline V gene encodes CDR1 MNHNS and CDR2 SASEGT. The CDR3 has 15 residues. With 6 bases clipped from V and 5 bases from J, the junction kept 7 bases outside the gene matches. CDR3 nucleotide sequence: TGTGCCAGCAGAGTAGCGGGAGTGGAAACCGGGGAGCTGTTTTTT. Its protein product is CASRVAGVETGELFF.

This rearrangement joins TRBV28 to TRBJ2-5; 9 bases are shared with TRBD2. V shed 1 base and J 5 bases; nucleotides not matched to a gene: 8. Germline-derived CDR1 and CDR2 are MDHEN and SYDVKM. The CDR3 extends over 16 amino acids. CDR3 sequence reads: CASSLYLAGYGETQYF. The DNA for the CDR3 is TGTGCCAGCAGTTTATATCTAGCGGGGTACGGGGAGACCCAGTACTTC.

The CDR3 spells CASSYAPSSGNTIYF. CDR3 in DNA: TGTGCCAGCAGTTACGCGCCGAGCTCTGGAAACACCATATATTTT. The chain links TRBV6-5 to TRBJ1-3; no firm D call. The V end lost 2 bases, the J end lost 0 bases, and 8 bases lay between the germline ends. This CDR3 is 15 amino acids long. Germline CDR1 is MNHEY and CDR2 is SVGAGI.

The rearrangement joins TRBV20-1 to TRBJ2-7; D is unclear. With 5 bases removed from V and 1 base from J, the gap between germline ends came to 6 bases. The CDR3 is 11 amino acids. Germline CDR1 reads DFQATT; CDR2 reads SNEGSKA (reference sequence). As DNA, the CDR3 is TGCAGTGCTTTAAATTCCTACGAGCAGTACTTC. This encodes CSALNSYEQYF.

The rearrangement uses TRBV18 and TRBJ1-5; 9 nucleotides line up with TRBD1. The germline V gene has CDR1 KGHSH and CDR2 LQKENI. Unmatched junction bases numbered 5, after V lost 3 bases and J lost 5 bases. The CDR3 runs to 15 residues. The CDR3 DNA is TGTGCCAGCTCACCTACGGGACAGGGCCATCAGCCCCAGCATTTT. Its protein is CASSPTGQGHQPQHF.

The chain couples TRBV25-1 to TRBJ1-1; maybe TRBD1 (5 bases). Trimming shortened V by 3 bases and J by 1 base, and 9 bases separated the two germline ends. This CDR3 is built from 14 residues. Germline CDR1 MGHDK, CDR2 SYGVNS. Here the CDR3 DNA reads TGTGCCAGCAGTGATGTGGGGGGGAACACTGAAGCTTTCTTT. It codes for CASSDVGGNTEAFF.

This clone was counted a few times. J is TRBJ2-1 and V is TRBV27; 9 positions agree with TRBD2. This CDR3 is 16 amino acids long. Germline CDR1 MNHEY, CDR2 SMNVEV (reference sequence). J gave up 0 bases and V 4 bases, and 4 bases lay outside the gene matches. This CDR3 reads CASSSGTSPSYNEQFF. The CDR3 DNA reads TGTGCCAGCAGTTCCGGGACTAGCCCCTCCTACAATGAGCAGTTCTTC.

This clone was seen once. This chain uses TRBV19 with TRBJ1-2, with D perhaps matching TRBD1 (6 bases). Germline V lookup: CDR1 LNHDA, CDR2 SQIVND (reference sequence). This CDR3 contains 17 residues. V was trimmed by 7 bases and J by 2 bases, leaving 23 bases between them. CDR3 region: CASTPGRGGRGNYGYTF. Written as DNA, the CDR3 is TGTGCCAGTACCCCCGGGAGGGGGGGGCGCGGAAACTATGGCTACACCTTC. The whole variable domain, remainder taken from reference TRBV19 and TRBJ1-2, is DGGITQSPKYLFRKEGQNVTLSCEQNLNHDAMYWYRQDPGQGLRLIYYSQIVNDFQKGDIAEGYSVSREKKESFPLTVTSAQKNPTAFYLCASTPGRGGRGNYGYTFGSGTRLTVV.

The sample holds a few counts of this clone. This rearrangement joins TRBV10-3 to TRBJ2-7; 11 bases align to TRBD2. The CDR3 contains 17 residues. Trimming at V came to 2 bases and at J to 4 bases, leaving 10 bases not matched to a gene. Germline lookup yields CDR1 ENHRY and CDR2 SYGVKD. The CDR3 DNA follows: TGTGCCATCAGTGAGGGTACTAGCGGGAGTAGTATATACGAGCAGTACTTC. Its translation is CAISEGTSGSSIYEQYF.

This chain uses TRBV30 with TRBJ1-2; D not resolved. V gave up 0 bases and J gave up 4 bases, with 6 bases separating them. The CDR3 contains 12 residues. The germline gives CDR1 GTSNPN, CDR2 SVGIG (reference sequence). The chain's CDR3 is CAWSVLAYGYTF. The CDR3 DNA is TGTGCCTGGAGTGTATTGGCCTATGGCTACACCTTC.